Following are 28 T cell receptor beta chains from one sample sequenced in a study of shared clonotypes between healthy human individuals. Sequencing was performed with immunoSEQ multiplex PCR; in TCRdb, only in-frame clones are kept and a portion is missing. The repertoire has about 640,000 clones, about three quarters of them found once; the top ten carry around 2%. The sample taken for sequencing was memory CD4+ T cells sorted from blood. Subset indicated: CD45RA-negative fraction. The source of these receptors is a woman aged 25 to 39 in good health.

This clone was counted a few times. V gene TRBV11-1 combines with J gene TRBJ2-5; D call uncertain. Germline CDR1 and CDR2: SGHAT and FQDESV (reference sequence). The CDR3 runs 13 residues. The V gene lost 7 bases and the J gene lost 7 bases, with 16 bases spanning the gap. Written as DNA, the CDR3 is TGTGCCAGCACCTATGGGTCCTTGGGGACCCAGTACTTC. It is translated as CASTYGSLGTQYF.

The chain uses TRBV9 and TRBJ2-7; TRBD1 or TRBD2 may be the D gene (5 bases each). The CDR3 runs to 14 residues. The ends were cut back, 2 bases at V and 2 bases at J, with 11 bases in the middle. CDR1 is SGDLS and CDR2 is YYNGEE in the germline V gene. The CDR3 protein is CASSVGDSTYEQYF. The CDR3 nucleotides read TGTGCCAGCAGCGTGGGGGATTCGACCTACGAGCAGTACTTC.

CDR3: CASSQTTSLYEQYF. CDR3 in DNA: TGTGCCAGCAGCCAGACGACTAGCCTGTACGAGCAGTACTTC. J is TRBJ2-7 and V is TRBV4-2; 7 bases are a match to TRBD2. Trimming cost V 3 bases and J 4 bases; bases outside gene matches: 6. The CDR3 runs to 14 residues. Germline V gene sequence: CDR1 LGHNA, CDR2 YNFKEQ.

This clone has ten or more counts. Different DNA sequences within this sample yield the same CDR3. The chain has TRBV18 and TRBJ1-1, with 7 bases aligning to TRBD1. The germline V gene has CDR1 KGHSH and CDR2 LQKENI. Trimming took 3 bases from V and 1 from J; bases not matched to a gene: 2. This CDR3 comprises 14 residues. The CDR3 sequence is CASSPAGGNTEAFF. In DNA form, the CDR3 reads TGTGCCAGCTCACCGGCAGGGGGGAACACTGAAGCTTTCTTT.

The chain is built from TRBV19 and TRBJ2-7; 7 bases fit TRBD2. This CDR3 region has 15 residues. CDR1 and CDR2 (germline): LNHDA, SQIVND (reference sequence). Germline trimming cut 8 bases from V and 2 bases from J; bases unmatched to any gene: 12. This chain's CDR3 is CASHHCEGGTYEQYF. CDR3 nucleotide sequence: TGTGCCAGTCATCACTGTGAGGGAGGGACCTACGAGCAGTACTTC.

J is TRBJ2-2 and V is TRBV5-1, with 11 bases matching TRBD2. V dropped 2 bases and J dropped 3; count of bases not matched to a gene: 6. The CDR3 consists of 17 residues. Looked up from germline, CDR1 is SGHRS and CDR2 is YFSETQ. DNA of the CDR3: TGCGCCAGCAGCTTCCTAGCGGGAGGACTATACACCGGGGAGCTGTTTTTT. Translating it yields CASSFLAGGLYTGELFF.

This clone came up once. V usage is TRBV21-1 and J usage is TRBJ2-7; the table's D call, TRBD2, has no DNA check behind it. TRBV21-1 counts as a pseudogene. This CDR3 region has 15 residues. The CDR3 DNA is TGTGCCAGCAGTGCCTTTAGCGGGAGGCCCTACGAGCAGTACTTC. Amino acids: CASSAFSGRPYEQYF.

V usage is TRBV6-1 and J usage is TRBJ2-7, with 7 bases aligning to TRBD2. The CDR3 has 15 amino acids. Germline values: CDR1 MNHNS, CDR2 SASEGT. With V trimmed by 2 bases and J by 6 bases, 10 bases remained unmatched. The CDR3 sequence is CASSEPGSGKAEQYF. CDR3 DNA: TGTGCCAGCAGTGAACCCGGGAGCGGGAAGGCCGAGCAGTACTTC.

This chain joins TRBV6-1 and TRBJ2-3, with TRBD2 identical over 7 bases. The CDR3 contains 15 residues. Germline-derived CDR1 and CDR2 are MNHNS and SASEGT. The V and J ends lost 6 bases and 3 bases, in that order; junction bases with no gene match: 9. The CDR3 DNA is TGTGCCAGCAGCCCCGGGGGGAGTGGTACAGATACGCAGTATTTT. The encoded protein is CASSPGGSGTDTQYF.

The rearrangement links TRBV7-9 to TRBJ1-4; a weak D match, TRBD1 (6 bases). Germline values: CDR1 SEHNR, CDR2 FQNEAQ (reference sequence). V was clipped by 5 bases and J by 6 bases, with 19 bases between them. The CDR3 spans 16 residues. The CDR3 loop reads CASSATNQGKDEKLFF. As DNA, the CDR3 is TGTGCCAGCAGCGCCACAAATCAGGGGAAAGATGAAAAACTGTTTTTT.

The chain combines TRBV28 with TRBJ1-1, with 8 bases fitting TRBD1. This CDR3 region has 13 residues. V was clipped by 8 bases and J by 4 bases; unmatched bases: 6. In germline, CDR1 is MDHEN, CDR2 SYDVKM. CDR3 sequence: CASLRQGFTEAFF. CDR3 DNA sequence: TGTGCCAGCTTAAGACAGGGGTTCACTGAAGCTTTCTTT.

The chain joins TRBV28 to TRBJ1-2, with D perhaps TRBD1 (6 bases). This CDR3 comprises 13 residues. The germline V gene has CDR1 MDHEN and CDR2 SYDVKM. The V end was cut by 4 bases, the J end by 6 bases, with 12 bases between. The CDR3 region is CASSSVQGNGYTF. Here the CDR3 DNA reads TGTGCCAGCAGTTCGGTCCAGGGGAATGGCTACACCTTC.

Comment on this clone: Within the sample, other DNA sequences also encode this same CDR3. The chain is built from TRBV7-3 and TRBJ1-1, with D perhaps matching TRBD1 (5 bases). V was pared by 4 bases and J by 3 bases, with 9 bases between. The CDR3 is made up of 13 amino acids. Looked up from germline, CDR1 is SGHTA and CDR2 is FQGTGA. CDR3 nucleotide sequence: TGTGCCAGCAGCTCCCAGGGCGACACTGAAGCTTTCTTT. The encoded protein is CASSSQGDTEAFF.

This chain connects TRBV28 to TRBJ2-5; D tentatively reads TRBD1 or TRBD2 (7 bases each). CDR3 length equals 15 residues. V dropped 3 bases and J dropped 5 bases, with 16 bases sitting between them. Germline values: CDR1 MDHEN, CDR2 SYDVKM. The DNA for the CDR3 is TGTGCCAGCAGTTTCAGGGGGGGGGCCCTGGAGACCCAGTACTTC. This codes for CASSFRGGALETQYF.

J is TRBJ2-1 and V is TRBV7-2; 12 bases line up with TRBD2. V was clipped by 1 base and J by 7 bases; unmatched bases: 8. CDR3 length: 17 amino acids. The germline gives CDR1 SGHTA, CDR2 FQGNSA. CDR3 sequence (DNA): TGTGCCAGCAGCTTAGGTTCTAGCGGGAGGGTTGGGAATGAGCAGTTCTTC. Its protein is CASSLGSSGRVGNEQFF.

The rearrangement uses TRBV15 and TRBJ1-1; D is uncertain. Germline values: CDR1 LNHNV, CDR2 YYDKDF (reference sequence). V was clipped by 0 bases and J by 0 bases, with 17 bases between them. The CDR3 covers 18 residues. CDR3 sequence (DNA): TGTGCCACCAGCAGAGATTCCTCGGCAGTCAATTTGAACACTGAAGCTTTCTTT. It yields the protein CATSRDSSAVNLNTEAFF.

By share, this clone ranks as medium-sized (0.01 to 0.1%). The J gene is TRBJ1-3, the V gene TRBV5-1; the match to TRBD1 covers 10 bases. The trim removed 4 bases at V and 3 bases at J, leaving 16 bases unmatched. The CDR3 has 19 amino acids. Germline-derived CDR1 and CDR2 are SGHRS and YFSETQ. The DNA for the CDR3 is TGCGCCAGCAGCGGGATTTCCTCCGGGACAGGGGTTTATGGAAACACCATATATTTT. Encoded protein: CASSGISSGTGVYGNTIYF.

The rearrangement joins TRBV15 to TRBJ2-1; D is perhaps TRBD2 (5 bases). Per germline, CDR1 LNHNV and CDR2 YYDKDF (reference sequence). The V end lost 2 bases, the J end lost 6 bases, and 14 bases lay between the germline ends. The CDR3 runs 15 residues. The CDR3 region has the DNA TGTGCCACCAGCAGAAAGCGGACTGGAGGCAATGAGCAGTTCTTC. Its translation: CATSRKRTGGNEQFF.

This chain uses TRBV7-9 with TRBJ2-7; no reliable D call. Between the trimmed V and J ends, which lost 3 bases and 0 bases, there was a span of 9 bases. The CDR3 totals 14 residues. Germline values: CDR1 SEHNR, CDR2 FQNEAQ (reference sequence). CDR3 sequence reads: CASSLAGHSYEQYF. Here the CDR3 DNA reads TGTGCCAGCAGCTTGGCCGGGCACTCCTACGAGCAGTACTTC. The full variable domain, in which reference TRBV7-9 and TRBJ2-7 provide the parts outside the CDR3, is DTGVSQNPRHKITKRGQNVTFRCDPISEHNRLYWYRQTLGQGPEFLTYFQNEAQLEKSRLLSDRFSAERPKGSFSTLEIQRTEQGDSAMYLCASSLAGHSYEQYFGPGTRLTVT.

The rearrangement uses TRBV6-6 and TRBJ1-1; D ambiguous. Germline V gene sequence: CDR1 MNHNY, CDR2 SVGAGI (reference sequence). V lost 7 bases and J 4 bases, leaving 13 bases between the germline ends. This CDR3 region has 13 residues. CDR3 bases: TGTGCCAGCACCAATCCCGCGGGCACTGAAGCTTTCTTT. Residues: CASTNPAGTEAFF.

This clone was counted once. V gene TRBV7-2 combines with J gene TRBJ2-5; 8 nucleotides line up with TRBD2. Trimming took 5 bases from V and 5 from J; bases not matched to a gene: 4. The CDR3 sequence is 13 residues long. Germline V gene sequence: CDR1 SGHTA, CDR2 FQGNSA. In DNA, the CDR3 is TGTGCCAGCAGCCCGGGACTAGAGGAGACCCAGTACTTC. This translates into CASSPGLEETQYF.

This clone was recorded only once. Here the CDR3 reads CASSLAGVPTDTQYF. CDR3 nucleotides: TGTGCCAGCAGCTTAGCGGGAGTCCCCACAGATACGCAGTATTTT. The V gene is TRBV7-2, the J gene TRBJ2-3, with a possible D match to TRBD2 (5 bases). This CDR3 is built from 15 residues. CDR1 SGHTA and CDR2 FQGNSA come from the germline V gene. Trimming removed 0 bases at V and 2 bases at J, with 9 bases between. The full variable domain, with the rest looked up from reference TRBV7-2 and TRBJ2-3, is GAGVSQSPSNKVTEKGKDVELRCDPISGHTALYWYRQSLGQGLEFLIYFQGNSAPDKSGLPSDRFSAERTGGSVSTLTIQRTQQEDSAVYLCASSLAGVPTDTQYFGPGTRLTVL.

This clone came up many times. Here the CDR3 DNA reads TGTGCCAGCAGCTTGGATCATGCGGGTACGCAGTATTTT. As protein: CASSLDHAGTQYF. The V and J genes are TRBV5-4 and TRBJ2-3, with a tentative D call TRBD2 (5 bases). The V and J ends lost 0 bases and 8 bases respectively, with 10 bases between them. The CDR3 runs to 13 residues. CDR1 and CDR2 (germline): SGHNT, YYREEE (reference sequence). The entire variable domain, with the rest obtained from reference TRBV5-4 and TRBJ2-3, is as follows: ETGVTQSPTHLIKTRGQQVTLRCSSQSGHNTVSWYQQALGQGPQFIFQYYREEENGRGNFPPRFSGLQFPNYSSELNVNALELDDSALYLCASSLDHAGTQYFGPGTRLTVL.

This chain uses TRBV6-5 with TRBJ2-3; D is possibly TRBD2 (6 bases). Germline-derived CDR1 and CDR2 are MNHEY and SVGAGI. The V gene lost 0 bases and the J gene lost 3 bases, with 13 bases spanning the gap. CDR3 length: 16 residues. The CDR3 sequence is CASSYSWAGGTDTQYF. CDR3 nucleotides: TGTGCCAGCAGTTACTCGTGGGCCGGGGGTACAGATACGCAGTATTTT.

This clone has only one observation. The chain uses TRBV7-9 and TRBJ1-2, with 9 bases identical to TRBD1. J lost 14 bases, V lost 3 bases, and 10 bases had no gene match. The germline V gene encodes CDR1 SEHNR and CDR2 FQNEAQ (reference sequence). CDR3 length equals 13 residues. The CDR3 nucleotides read TGTGCCAGCAGCTTCGGACAGGGGAGGGCGCGTACCTTC. Its protein product is CASSFGQGRARTF. Full variable domain (missing parts from reference TRBV7-9 and TRBJ1-2): DTGVSQNPRHKITKRGQNVTFRCDPISEHNRLYWYRQTLGQGPEFLTYFQNEAQLEKSRLLSDRFSAERPKGSFSTLEIQRTEQGDSAMYLCASSFGQGRARTFGSGTRLTVV.

The chain uses TRBV10-3 and TRBJ2-3, with D possibly being TRBD2 (7 bases). In germline, CDR1 is ENHRY, CDR2 SYGVKD. The CDR3 length is 15 residues. V dropped 3 bases and J dropped 3 bases, with 13 bases sitting between them. CDR3 sequence reads: CAISDEGEGTDTQYF. CDR3 sequence (DNA): TGTGCCATCAGTGACGAGGGGGAGGGTACAGATACGCAGTATTTT.

V is TRBV4-2 and J is TRBJ2-7; no clear D gene. Germline V lookup: CDR1 LGHNA, CDR2 YNFKEQ. Trimming took 1 base from V and 3 from J, leaving 13 bases between them. The CDR3 loop spans 15 amino acids. The CDR3 spells CASSQVNGPFYEQYF. The DNA for the CDR3 is TGTGCCAGCAGCCAAGTAAACGGCCCGTTCTACGAGCAGTACTTC.

The chain joins TRBV27 to TRBJ2-1; possibly TRBD2 for D (6 bases). The ends were cut back, 5 bases at V and 6 bases at J, with 23 bases in the middle. Germline V gene lookup returns CDR1 MNHEY and CDR2 SMNVEV (reference sequence). This CDR3 comprises 17 residues. The CDR3 loop is CASSRRVIGGWGNEQFF. The CDR3 coding sequence is TGTGCCAGCAGTCGGAGGGTAATTGGAGGCTGGGGCAATGAGCAGTTCTTC.